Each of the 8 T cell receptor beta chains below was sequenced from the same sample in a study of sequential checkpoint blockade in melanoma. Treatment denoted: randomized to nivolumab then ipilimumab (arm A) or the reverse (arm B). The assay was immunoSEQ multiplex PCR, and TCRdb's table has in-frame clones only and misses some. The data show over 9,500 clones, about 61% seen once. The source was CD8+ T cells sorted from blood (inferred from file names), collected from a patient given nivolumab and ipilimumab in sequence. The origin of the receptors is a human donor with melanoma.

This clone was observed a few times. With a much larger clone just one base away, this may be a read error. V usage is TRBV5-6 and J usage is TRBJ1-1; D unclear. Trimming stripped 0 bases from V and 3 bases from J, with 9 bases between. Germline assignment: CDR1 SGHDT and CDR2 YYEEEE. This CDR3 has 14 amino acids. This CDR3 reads CASSLAWPDTEAFF. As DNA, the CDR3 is TGTGCCAGCAGCTTGGCGTGGCCAGACACTGAAGCTTTCTTT.

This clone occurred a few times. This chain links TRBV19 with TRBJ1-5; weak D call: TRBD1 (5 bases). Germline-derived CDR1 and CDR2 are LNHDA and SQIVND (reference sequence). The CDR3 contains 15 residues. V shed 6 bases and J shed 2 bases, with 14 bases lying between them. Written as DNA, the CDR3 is TGTGCCAGTAGGAGTACGGGGGGTGGCAATCAGCCCCAGCATTTT. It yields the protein CASRSTGGGNQPQHF. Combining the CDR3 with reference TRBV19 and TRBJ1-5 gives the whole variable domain DGGITQSPKYLFRKEGQNVTLSCEQNLNHDAMYWYRQDPGQGLRLIYYSQIVNDFQKGDIAEGYSVSREKKESFPLTVTSAQKNPTAFYLCASRSTGGGNQPQHFGDGTRLSIL.

This chain's CDR3 is CAWRGWGEDQPQHF. The CDR3 coding sequence is TGTGCCTGGAGGGGCTGGGGGGAAGATCAGCCCCAGCATTTT. The J gene is TRBJ1-5, the V gene TRBV30, with a weak D call TRBD1 (5 bases). This CDR3 contains 14 residues. Germline CDR1 reads GTSNPN; CDR2 reads SVGIG (reference sequence). V was cut by 3 bases and J by 5 bases, with 14 bases left in between.

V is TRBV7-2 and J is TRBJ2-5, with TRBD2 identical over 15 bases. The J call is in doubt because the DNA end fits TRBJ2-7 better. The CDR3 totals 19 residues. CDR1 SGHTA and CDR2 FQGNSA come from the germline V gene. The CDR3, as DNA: TGTGCCAGCAGCTTCACACCCGCCGGGACTAGCGGGAGGACCTACGAGCAGTACTTC. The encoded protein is CASSFTPAGTSGRTYEQYF.

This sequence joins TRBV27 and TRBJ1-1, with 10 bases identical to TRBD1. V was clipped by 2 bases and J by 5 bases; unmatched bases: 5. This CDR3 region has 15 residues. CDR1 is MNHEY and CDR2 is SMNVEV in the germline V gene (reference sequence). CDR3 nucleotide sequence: TGTGCCAGCAGTTTAACGACAGGGGGCGCGACTGAAGCTTTCTTT. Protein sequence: CASSLTTGGATEAFF.

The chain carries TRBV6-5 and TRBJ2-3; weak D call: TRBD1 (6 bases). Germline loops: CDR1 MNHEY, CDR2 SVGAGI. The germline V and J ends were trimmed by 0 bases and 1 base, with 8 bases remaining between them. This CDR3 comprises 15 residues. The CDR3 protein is CASSYSGGGTDTQYF. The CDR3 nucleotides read TGTGCCAGCAGTTACTCAGGGGGAGGCACAGATACGCAGTATTTT.

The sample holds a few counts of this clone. CDR3 loop: CASSQGQGSYGYTF. CDR3 nucleotides: TGTGCCAGTAGCCAAGGACAGGGGAGCTATGGCTACACCTTC. This chain connects TRBV19 to TRBJ1-2; 9 bases are shared with TRBD1. CDR1 and CDR2 from the germline V gene are LNHDA and SQIVND (reference sequence). The CDR3 contains 14 residues. V dropped 6 bases and J dropped 4; count of bases not matched to a gene: 6.

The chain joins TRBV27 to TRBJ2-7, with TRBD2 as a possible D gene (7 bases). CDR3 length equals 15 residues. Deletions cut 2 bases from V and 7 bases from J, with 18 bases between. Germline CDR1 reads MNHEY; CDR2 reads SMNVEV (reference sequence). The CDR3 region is CASSLRGGAFLEQYF. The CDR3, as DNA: TGTGCCAGCAGTTTAAGGGGGGGGGCCTTTCTTGAGCAGTACTTC.